This T cell receptor (beta chain) was captured by sequencing in a study of blood T cell repertoires in COVID-19. CDR1 is MNHEY and CDR2 is SVGAGI in the germline V gene. The CDR3 is made up of 15 amino acids. Trimming left V 8 bases short and J 1 base short, with 15 bases between. Generated by immunoSEQ multiplex PCR, the TCRdb table keeps only in-frame clones and is missing some. The sample consists of around 450,000 clones, around 90% of them appearing once. The clonotype was recovered from a woman younger than 35 who had recovered from COVID-19. The sequenced material came from PBMCs or T cells enriched from blood (not recorded which). V is TRBV6-5 and J is TRBJ1-5; perhaps TRBD1 as D (6 bases). The CDR3 here is CASGPTGLSNQPQHF. In nucleotides, the CDR3 is TGTGCCAGCGGACCTACAGGGTTAAGCAATCAGCCCCAGCATTTT.